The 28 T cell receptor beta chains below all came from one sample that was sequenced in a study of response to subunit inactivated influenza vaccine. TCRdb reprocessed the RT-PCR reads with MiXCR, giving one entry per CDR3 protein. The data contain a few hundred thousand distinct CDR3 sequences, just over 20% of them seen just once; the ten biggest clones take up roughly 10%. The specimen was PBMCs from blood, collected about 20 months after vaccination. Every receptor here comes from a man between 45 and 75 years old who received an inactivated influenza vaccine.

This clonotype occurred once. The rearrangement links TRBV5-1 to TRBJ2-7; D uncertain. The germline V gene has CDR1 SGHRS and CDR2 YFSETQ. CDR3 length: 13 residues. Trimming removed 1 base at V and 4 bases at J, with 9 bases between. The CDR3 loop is CASSLSQPYEQYF. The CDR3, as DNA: TGCGCCAGCAGCTTGTCACAGCCTTACGAGCAGTACTTC.

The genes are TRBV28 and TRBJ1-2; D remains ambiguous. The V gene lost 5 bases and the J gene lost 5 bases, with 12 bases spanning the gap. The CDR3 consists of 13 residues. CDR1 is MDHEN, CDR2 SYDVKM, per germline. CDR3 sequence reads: CASSATDFYGYTF. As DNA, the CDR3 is TGTGCCAGCAGTGCGACTGACTTTTATGGCTACACCTTC.

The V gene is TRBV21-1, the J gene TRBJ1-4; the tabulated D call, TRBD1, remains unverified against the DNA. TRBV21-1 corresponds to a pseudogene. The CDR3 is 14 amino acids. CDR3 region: CASSSQGHNEKLFF. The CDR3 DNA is TGTGCCAGCAGCAGCCAGGGGCATAATGAAAAACTGTTTTTT.

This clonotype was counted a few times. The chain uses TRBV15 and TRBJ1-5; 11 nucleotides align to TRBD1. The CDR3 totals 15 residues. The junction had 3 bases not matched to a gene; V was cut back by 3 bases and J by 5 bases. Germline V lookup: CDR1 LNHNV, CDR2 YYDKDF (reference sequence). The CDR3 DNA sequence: TGTGCCACCAGCAGGGACAGGGGGCCTGATCAGCCCCAGCATTTT. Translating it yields CATSRDRGPDQPQHF.

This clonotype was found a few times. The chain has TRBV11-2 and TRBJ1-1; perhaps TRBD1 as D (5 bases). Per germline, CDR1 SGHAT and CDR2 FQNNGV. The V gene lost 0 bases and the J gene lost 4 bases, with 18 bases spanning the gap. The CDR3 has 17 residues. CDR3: CASSLESLRQYITEAFF. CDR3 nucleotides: TGTGCCAGCAGCTTAGAATCCCTCAGACAGTATATCACTGAAGCTTTCTTT.

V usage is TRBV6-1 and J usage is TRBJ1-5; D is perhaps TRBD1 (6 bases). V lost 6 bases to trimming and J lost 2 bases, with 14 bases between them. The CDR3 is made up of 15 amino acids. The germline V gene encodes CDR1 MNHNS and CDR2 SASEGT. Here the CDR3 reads CASRTFRGGNQPQHF. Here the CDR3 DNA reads TGTGCCAGCAGAACCTTCAGGGGCGGCAATCAGCCCCAGCATTTT.

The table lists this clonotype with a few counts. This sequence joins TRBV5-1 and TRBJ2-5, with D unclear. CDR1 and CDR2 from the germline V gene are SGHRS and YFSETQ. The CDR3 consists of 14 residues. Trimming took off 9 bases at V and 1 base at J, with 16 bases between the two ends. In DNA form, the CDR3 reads TGCGCCACCGCCGCCGGACCGGTCCAAGAGACCCAGTACTTC. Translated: CATAAGPVQETQYF.

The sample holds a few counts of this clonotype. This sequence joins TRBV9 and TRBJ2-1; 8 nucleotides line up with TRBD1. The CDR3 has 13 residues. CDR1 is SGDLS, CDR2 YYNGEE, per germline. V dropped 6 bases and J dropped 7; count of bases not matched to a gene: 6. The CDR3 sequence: CASTTDRENEQFF. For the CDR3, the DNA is TGTGCCAGCACCACGGACAGGGAGAATGAGCAGTTCTTC.

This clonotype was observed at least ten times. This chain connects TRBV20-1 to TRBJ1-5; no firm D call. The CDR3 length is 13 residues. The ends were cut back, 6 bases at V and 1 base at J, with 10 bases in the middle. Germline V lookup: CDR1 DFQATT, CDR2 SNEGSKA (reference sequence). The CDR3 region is CSAATDSNQPQHF. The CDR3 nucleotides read TGCAGTGCCGCGACCGACAGCAATCAGCCCCAGCATTTT.

This CDR3 reads CSVEQGVYGYTF. The CDR3, as DNA: TGCAGCGTTGAACAGGGGGTCTATGGCTACACCTTC. The J gene is TRBJ1-2, the V gene TRBV29-1; 7 bases agree with TRBD1. V trimming: 2 bases; J trimming: 4 bases; junction bases outside the gene matches: 1. The CDR3 is 12 amino acids. Germline CDR1 and CDR2: SQVTM and ANQGSEA.

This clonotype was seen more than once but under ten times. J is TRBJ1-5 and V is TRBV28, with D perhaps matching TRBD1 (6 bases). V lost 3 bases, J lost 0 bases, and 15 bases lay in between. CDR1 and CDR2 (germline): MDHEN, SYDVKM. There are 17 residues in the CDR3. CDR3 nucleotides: TGTGCCAGCAGTTTGTGGCAGGGGAGTAATAGCAATCAGCCCCAGCATTTT. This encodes CASSLWQGSNSNQPQHF.

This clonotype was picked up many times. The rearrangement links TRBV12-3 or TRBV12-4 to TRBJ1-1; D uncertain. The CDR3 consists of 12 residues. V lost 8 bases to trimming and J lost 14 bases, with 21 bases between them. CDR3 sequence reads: CASLGRRGGEFF. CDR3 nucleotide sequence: TGTGCCAGCCTAGGCAGGCGGGGAGGAGAATTCTTT.

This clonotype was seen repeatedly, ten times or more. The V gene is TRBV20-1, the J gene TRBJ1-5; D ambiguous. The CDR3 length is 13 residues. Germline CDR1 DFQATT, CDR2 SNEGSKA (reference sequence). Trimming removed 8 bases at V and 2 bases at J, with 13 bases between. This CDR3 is CSSKAGGNQPQHF. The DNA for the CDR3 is TGCAGTTCCAAGGCTGGAGGCAATCAGCCCCAGCATTTT.

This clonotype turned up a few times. CDR3 in amino acids: CASSTNQPQHF. DNA of the CDR3: TGTGCCAGCAGCACCAATCAGCCCCAGCATTTT. The V gene is TRBV6-1, the J gene TRBJ1-5; D remains unclear. The CDR3 is 11 amino acids. Germline V lookup: CDR1 MNHNS, CDR2 SASEGT. Deletions cut 6 bases from V and 3 bases from J, with 3 bases between.

In nucleotides, the CDR3 is TGTGCCAGCAGTTTTTTGACTAGCGGGAGTTATAGCACAGATACGCAGTATTTT. Amino acids: CASSFLTSGSYSTDTQYF. The chain uses TRBV27 and TRBJ2-3; the match to TRBD2 covers 12 bases. V shed 3 bases and J 0 bases; nucleotides not matched to a gene: 7. CDR3 size: 18 residues. Germline values: CDR1 MNHEY, CDR2 SMNVEV (reference sequence).

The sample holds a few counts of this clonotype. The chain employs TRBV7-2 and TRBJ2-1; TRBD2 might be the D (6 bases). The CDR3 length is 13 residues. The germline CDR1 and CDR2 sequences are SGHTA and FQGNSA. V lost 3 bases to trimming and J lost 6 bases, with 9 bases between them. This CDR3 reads CASSFGGANEQFF. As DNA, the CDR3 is TGTGCCAGCAGCTTCGGCGGGGCCAATGAGCAGTTCTTC.

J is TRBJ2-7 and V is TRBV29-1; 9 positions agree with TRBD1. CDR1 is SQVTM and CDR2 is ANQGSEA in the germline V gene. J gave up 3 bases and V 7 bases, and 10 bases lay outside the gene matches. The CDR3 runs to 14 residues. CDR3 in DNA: TGCAGCGCCGGGGCTGGGACAGGGCACTACGAGCAGTACTTC. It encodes CSAGAGTGHYEQYF.

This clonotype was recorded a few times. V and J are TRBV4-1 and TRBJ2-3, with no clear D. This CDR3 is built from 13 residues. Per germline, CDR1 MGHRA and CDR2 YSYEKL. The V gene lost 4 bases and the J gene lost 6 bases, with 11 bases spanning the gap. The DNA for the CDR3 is TGCGCCAGCAGCCCCAACCTTCCTGATACGCAGTATTTT. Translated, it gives CASSPNLPDTQYF.

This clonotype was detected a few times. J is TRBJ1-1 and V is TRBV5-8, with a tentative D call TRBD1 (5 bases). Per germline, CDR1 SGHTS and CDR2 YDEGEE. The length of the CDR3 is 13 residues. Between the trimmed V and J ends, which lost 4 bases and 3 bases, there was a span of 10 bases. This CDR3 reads CASSIDSYTEAFF. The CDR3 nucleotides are TGTGCCAGCAGCATCGACAGCTACACTGAAGCTTTCTTT.

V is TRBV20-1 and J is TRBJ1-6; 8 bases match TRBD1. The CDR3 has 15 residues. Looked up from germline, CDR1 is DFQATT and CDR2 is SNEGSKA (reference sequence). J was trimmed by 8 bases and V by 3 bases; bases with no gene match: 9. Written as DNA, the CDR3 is TGCAGTGCTAGTGAGACCGGGACAGGATATTCACCCCTCCACTTT. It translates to CSASETGTGYSPLHF.

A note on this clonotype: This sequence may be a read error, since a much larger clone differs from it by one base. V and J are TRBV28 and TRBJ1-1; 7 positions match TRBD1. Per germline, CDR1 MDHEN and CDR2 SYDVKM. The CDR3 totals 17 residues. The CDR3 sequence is CAGSLALHRGGGTEAFF. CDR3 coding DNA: TGTGCCGGCAGTTTAGCGCTTCACAGGGGAGGAGGCACTGAAGCTTTCTTT.

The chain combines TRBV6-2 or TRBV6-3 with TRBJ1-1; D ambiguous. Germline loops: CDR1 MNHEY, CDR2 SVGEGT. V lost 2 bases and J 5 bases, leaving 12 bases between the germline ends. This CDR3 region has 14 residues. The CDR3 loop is CASSYSVGETEAFF. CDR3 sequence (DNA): TGTGCCAGCAGTTACAGCGTGGGCGAGACTGAAGCTTTCTTT.

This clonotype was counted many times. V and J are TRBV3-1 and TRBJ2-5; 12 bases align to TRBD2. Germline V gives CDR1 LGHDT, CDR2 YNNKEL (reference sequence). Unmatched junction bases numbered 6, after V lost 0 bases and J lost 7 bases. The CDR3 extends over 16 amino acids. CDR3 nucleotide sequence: TGTGCCAGCAGCCAAGATAGGAAACTAGCGGGAGGGACCCAGTACTTC. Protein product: CASSQDRKLAGGTQYF.

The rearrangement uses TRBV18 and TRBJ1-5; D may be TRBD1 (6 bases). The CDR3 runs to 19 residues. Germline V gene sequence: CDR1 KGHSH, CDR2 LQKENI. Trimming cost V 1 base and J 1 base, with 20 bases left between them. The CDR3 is CASSPRAGQMVGSNQPQHF. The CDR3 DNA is TGTGCCAGCTCACCACGGGCAGGACAGATGGTTGGGAGCAATCAGCCCCAGCATTTT.

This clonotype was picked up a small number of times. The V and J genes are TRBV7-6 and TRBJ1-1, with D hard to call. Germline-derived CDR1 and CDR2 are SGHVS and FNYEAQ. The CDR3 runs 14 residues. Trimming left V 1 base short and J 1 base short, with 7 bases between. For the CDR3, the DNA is TGTGCCAGCAGCTTAGACGCGACGAACACTGAAGCTTTCTTT. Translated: CASSLDATNTEAFF.

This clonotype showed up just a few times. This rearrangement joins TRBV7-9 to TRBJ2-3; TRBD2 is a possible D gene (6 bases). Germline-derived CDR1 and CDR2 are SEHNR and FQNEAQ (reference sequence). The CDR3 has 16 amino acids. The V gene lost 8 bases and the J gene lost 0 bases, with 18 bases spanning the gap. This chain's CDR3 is CASWTGLALSTDTQYF. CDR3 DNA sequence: TGTGCCAGCTGGACGGGCCTAGCGCTGAGCACAGATACGCAGTATTTT.

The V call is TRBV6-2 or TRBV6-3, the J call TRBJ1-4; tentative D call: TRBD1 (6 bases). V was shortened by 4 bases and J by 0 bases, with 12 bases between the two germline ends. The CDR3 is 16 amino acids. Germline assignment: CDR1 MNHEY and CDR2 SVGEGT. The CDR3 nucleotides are TGTGCCAGCAGTTCGACAGGCCCTGCAACTAATGAAAAACTGTTTTTT. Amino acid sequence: CASSSTGPATNEKLFF.

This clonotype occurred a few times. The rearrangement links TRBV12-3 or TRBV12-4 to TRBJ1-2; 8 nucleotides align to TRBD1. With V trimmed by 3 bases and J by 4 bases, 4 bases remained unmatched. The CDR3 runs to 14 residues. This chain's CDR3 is CASSFNTGGYGYTF. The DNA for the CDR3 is TGTGCCAGCAGTTTTAATACAGGGGGCTATGGCTACACCTTC.